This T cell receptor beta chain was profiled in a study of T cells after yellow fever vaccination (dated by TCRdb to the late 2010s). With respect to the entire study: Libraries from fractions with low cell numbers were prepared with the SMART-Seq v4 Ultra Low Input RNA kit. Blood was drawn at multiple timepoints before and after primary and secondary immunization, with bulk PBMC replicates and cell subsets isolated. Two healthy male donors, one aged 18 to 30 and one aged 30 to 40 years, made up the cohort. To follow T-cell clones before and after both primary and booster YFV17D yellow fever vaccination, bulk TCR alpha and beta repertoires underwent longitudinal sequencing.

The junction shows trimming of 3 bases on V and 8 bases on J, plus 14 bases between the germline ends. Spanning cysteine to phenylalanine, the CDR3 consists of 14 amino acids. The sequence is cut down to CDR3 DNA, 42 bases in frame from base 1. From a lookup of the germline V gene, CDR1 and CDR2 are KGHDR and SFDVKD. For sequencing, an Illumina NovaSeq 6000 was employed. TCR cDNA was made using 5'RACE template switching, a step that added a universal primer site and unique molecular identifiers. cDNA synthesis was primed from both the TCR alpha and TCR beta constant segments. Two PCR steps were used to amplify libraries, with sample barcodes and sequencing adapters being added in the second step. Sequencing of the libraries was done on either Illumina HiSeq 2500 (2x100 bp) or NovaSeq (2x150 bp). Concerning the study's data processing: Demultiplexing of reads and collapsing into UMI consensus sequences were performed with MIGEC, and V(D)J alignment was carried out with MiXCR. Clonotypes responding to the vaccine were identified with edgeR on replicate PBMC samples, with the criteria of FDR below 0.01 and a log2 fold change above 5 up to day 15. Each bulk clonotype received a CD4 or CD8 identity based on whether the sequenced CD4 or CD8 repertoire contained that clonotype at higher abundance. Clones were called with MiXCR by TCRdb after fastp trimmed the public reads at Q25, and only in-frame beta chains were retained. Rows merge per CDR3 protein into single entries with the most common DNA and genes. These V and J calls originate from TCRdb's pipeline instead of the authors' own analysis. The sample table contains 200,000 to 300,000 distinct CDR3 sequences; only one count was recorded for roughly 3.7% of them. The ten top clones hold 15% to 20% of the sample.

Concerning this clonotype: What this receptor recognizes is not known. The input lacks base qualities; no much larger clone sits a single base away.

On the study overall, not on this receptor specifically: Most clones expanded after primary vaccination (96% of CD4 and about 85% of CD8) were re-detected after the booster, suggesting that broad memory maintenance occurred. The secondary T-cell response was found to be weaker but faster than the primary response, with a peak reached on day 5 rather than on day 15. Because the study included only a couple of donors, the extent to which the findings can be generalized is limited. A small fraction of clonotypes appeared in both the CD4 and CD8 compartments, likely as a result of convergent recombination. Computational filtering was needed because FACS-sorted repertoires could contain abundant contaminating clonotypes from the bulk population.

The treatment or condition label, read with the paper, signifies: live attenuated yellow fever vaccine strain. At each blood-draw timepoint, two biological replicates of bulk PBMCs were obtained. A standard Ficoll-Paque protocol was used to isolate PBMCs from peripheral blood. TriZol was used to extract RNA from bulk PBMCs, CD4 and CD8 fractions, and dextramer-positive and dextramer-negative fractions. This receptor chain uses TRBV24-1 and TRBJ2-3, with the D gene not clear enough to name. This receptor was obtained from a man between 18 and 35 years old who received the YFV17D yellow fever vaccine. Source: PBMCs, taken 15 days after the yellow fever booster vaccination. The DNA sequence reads TGTGCCACCAGTGATGTGGCTAGACCCGGTACGCAGTATTTT. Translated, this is CATSDVARPGTQYF.